Described below is a single T cell receptor (beta chain) sequence and its context. Its antigen is as yet unknown. One to two pinch biopsies were taken from the rectum during colonoscopy. The sample belongs to a study of pediatric ulcerative colitis. Overall study findings and caveats: Substantially fewer templates came from a couple of patients' blood samples.

The CDR3 has 14 residues. Germline V gene lookup returns CDR1 SGHRS and CDR2 YFSETQ. V was clipped by 3 bases and J by 6 bases, with 14 bases between them. Sequencing used immunoSEQ multiplex PCR; TCRdb keeps in-frame clones, though not all of them. This repertoire shows about 35,000 clones, around 80% found once; its top ten account for 0.8% to 1.1%. The source material was gut tissue. This receptor was identified in a boy between 10 and 17 years old with mild ulcerative colitis. This chain uses TRBV5-1 with TRBJ2-3; D not certain. In nucleotides, the CDR3 is TGCGCCAGCAGCTACGCCGCCCTTGCGGATACGCAGTATTTT. This sequence encodes CASSYAALADTQYF.